Here is one T cell receptor (beta chain) with its context. Its antigen is not identified. CDR1 and CDR2 from the germline V gene are MNHNS and SASEGT. After removal of 5 bases from V and 2 bases from J, the junction contained 14 bases not matched to a gene. The CDR3 extends over 18 amino acids. This sample is part of a study of post-analysis software for immune sequencing data. cDNA libraries for TCR beta contained unique molecular identifiers. The yield from roughly 1 to 10 million T cells was 500,000 or so cDNA molecules in total. TCRdb re-called the PCR reads with MiXCR, one entry per CDR3 protein. The repertoire holds fewer than 850,000 distinct CDR3 sequences, with about 43% as singletons. Overall study results and limits: Pronounced co-clustering by F measure was evident among identically batched samples. TRBV5-6, TRBV5-1 and TRBV20-1 were among several TRBV segments more frequent in patients than controls. Those with multiple sclerosis, the patient group, showed significantly lower normalized Chao1 diversity than controls.

The TCR sequence derives from a girl aged 5-17 years with multiple sclerosis. This rearrangement joins TRBV6-1 to TRBJ2-1, with 8 positions matching TRBD1. Sequencing was done on a sample of blood. The CDR3 DNA is TGTGCCAGCAGTCGCACCCTGTTGCCAGGGGGCACCTACAATGAGCAGTTCTTC. It encodes CASSRTLLPGGTYNEQFF.